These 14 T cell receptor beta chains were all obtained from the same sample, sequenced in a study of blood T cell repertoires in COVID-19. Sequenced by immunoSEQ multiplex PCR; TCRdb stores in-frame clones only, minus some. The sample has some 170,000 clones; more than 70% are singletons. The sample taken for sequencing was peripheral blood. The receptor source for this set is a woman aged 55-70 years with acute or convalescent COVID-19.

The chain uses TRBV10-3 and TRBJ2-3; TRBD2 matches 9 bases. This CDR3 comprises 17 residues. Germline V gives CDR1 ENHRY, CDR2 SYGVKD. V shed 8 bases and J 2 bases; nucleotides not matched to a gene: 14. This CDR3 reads CAIGGGETSGYTDTQYF. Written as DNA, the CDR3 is TGTGCCATCGGGGGAGGCGAGACTAGCGGTTACACAGATACGCAGTATTTT.

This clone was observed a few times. The CDR3 loop is CAWRGTRANTGELFF. The CDR3 DNA follows: TGTGCCTGGAGGGGGACACGCGCGAACACCGGGGAGCTGTTTTTT. This chain links TRBV30 with TRBJ2-2; the D gene is possibly TRBD1 (6 bases). V lost 3 bases, J lost 0 bases, and 11 bases lay in between. This CDR3 region has 15 residues. The germline CDR1 and CDR2 sequences are GTSNPN and SVGIG (reference sequence).

DNA for the CDR3: TGTGCCAGCAGTTTCCCGGGACACTCAGAAGCTTTCTTT. Encoded protein: CASSFPGHSEAFF. This chain links TRBV6-5 with TRBJ1-1; TRBD1 is a possible D gene (6 bases). Trimming took off 4 bases at V and 8 bases at J, with 14 bases between the two ends. The CDR3 covers 13 residues. Germline V gene sequence: CDR1 MNHEY, CDR2 SVGAGI.

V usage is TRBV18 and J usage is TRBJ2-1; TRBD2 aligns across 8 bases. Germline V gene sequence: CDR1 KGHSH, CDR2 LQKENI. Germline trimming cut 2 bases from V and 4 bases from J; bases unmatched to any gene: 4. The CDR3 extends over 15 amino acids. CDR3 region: CASSPRSGRYNEQFF. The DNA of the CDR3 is TGTGCCAGCTCACCAAGGAGCGGGAGATACAATGAGCAGTTCTTC.

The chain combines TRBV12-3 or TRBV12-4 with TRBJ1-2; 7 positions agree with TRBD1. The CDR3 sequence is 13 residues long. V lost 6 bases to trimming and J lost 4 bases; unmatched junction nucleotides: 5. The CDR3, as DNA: TGTGCCAGCAGGTCGACAGGGACCTATGGCTACACCTTC. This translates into CASRSTGTYGYTF.

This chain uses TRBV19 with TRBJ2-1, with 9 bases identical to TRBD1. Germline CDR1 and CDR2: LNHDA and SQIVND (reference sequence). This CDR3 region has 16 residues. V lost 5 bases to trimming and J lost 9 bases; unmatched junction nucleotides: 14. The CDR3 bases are TGTGCCAGTAGTCGACGCTCAGGACAGGGGTGGGGTGAGCAGTTCTTC. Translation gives CASSRRSGQGWGEQFF.

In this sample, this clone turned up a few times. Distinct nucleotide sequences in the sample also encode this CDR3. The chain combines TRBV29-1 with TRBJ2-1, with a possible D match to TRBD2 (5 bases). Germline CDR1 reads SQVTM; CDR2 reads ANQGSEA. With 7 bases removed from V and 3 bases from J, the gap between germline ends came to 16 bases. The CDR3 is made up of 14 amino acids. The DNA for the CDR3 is TGCAGCGGTTTACTAGATCCAGGCTACAATGAGCAGTTCTTC. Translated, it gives CSGLLDPGYNEQFF.

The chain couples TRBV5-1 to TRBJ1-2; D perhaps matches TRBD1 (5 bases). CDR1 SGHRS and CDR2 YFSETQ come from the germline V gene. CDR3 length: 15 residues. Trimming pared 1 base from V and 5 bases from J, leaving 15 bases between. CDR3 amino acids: CASSLTGGGGYGYTF. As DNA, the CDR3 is TGCGCCAGCAGCTTGACCGGGGGAGGTGGTTATGGCTACACCTTC.

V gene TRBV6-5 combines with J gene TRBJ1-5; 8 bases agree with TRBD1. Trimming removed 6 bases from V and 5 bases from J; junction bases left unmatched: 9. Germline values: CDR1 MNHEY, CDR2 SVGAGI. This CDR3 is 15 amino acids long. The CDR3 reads CASRPGQGFHQPQHF. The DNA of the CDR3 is TGTGCCAGCAGACCCGGACAGGGCTTCCATCAGCCCCAGCATTTT.

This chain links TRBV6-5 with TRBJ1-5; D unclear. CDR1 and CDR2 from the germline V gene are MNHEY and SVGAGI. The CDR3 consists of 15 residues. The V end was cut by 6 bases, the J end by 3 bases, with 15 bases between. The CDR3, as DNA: TGTGCCAGCAGCTTCGGAGGGTACGACAATCAGCCCCAGCATTTT. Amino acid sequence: CASSFGGYDNQPQHF.

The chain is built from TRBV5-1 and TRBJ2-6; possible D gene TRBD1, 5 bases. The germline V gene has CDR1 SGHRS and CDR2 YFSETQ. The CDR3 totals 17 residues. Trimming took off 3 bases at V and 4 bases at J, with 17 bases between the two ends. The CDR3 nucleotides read TGCGCCAGCAGCTGGCAGGGTAATTCCCGGGGGGCCAACGTCCTGACTTTC. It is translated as CASSWQGNSRGANVLTF.

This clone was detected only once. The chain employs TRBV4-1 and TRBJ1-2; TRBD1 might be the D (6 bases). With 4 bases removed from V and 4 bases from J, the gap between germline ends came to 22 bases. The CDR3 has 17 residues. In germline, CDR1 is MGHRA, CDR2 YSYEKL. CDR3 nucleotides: TGCGCCAGCAGCCCGATCGCTTCGACAGGCCCATTCTATGGCTACACCTTC. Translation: CASSPIASTGPFYGYTF.

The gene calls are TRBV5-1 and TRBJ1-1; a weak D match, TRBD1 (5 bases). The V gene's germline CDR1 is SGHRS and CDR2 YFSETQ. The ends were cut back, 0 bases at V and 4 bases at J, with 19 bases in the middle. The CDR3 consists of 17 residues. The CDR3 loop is CASSLEPSGGAFTEAFF. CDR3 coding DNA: TGCGCCAGCAGCTTGGAGCCCTCGGGGGGAGCTTTCACTGAAGCTTTCTTT.

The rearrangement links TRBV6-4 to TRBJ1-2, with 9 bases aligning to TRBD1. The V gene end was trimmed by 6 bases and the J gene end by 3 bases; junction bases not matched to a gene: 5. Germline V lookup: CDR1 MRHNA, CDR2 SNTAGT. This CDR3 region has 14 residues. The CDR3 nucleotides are TGTGCCAGCAGCTTACAGGGGGCGCACTATGGCTACACCTTC. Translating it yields CASSLQGAHYGYTF.